This T cell receptor beta chain emerged from a study of blood T cell repertoires in COVID-19 (TCRdb year 2020). Some background on the complete study: Samples covering the acute and convalescent phases of COVID-19 were provided by collaborators in the United States, Italy and Spain. The material from the prospective study consisted of cDNA or gDNA derived from T cells, B-cell-depleted T cells, or PBMCs. The dataset comprised deeply sampled blood TCRbeta repertoires from subjects exposed to, actively infected with, or recovered from COVID-19. A freely available public database, intended as a resource for researchers studying the immune response to SARS-CoV-2, is where the repertoires were released. Samples were obtained from the ongoing ImmuneRACE study (first 160 participants) and from 1,200 or so subjects provided by 6 global collaborators. A de-identified subject ID, COVID-19 status, age in years and sex were almost always included in the sample metadata. Where available, HLA class I and class II types were obtained from metadata supplied by the sample provider rather than from assay-based typing.

At the junction V is shortened by 1 base and J by 0 bases, with 3 bases in between. The germline V gene specifies SGHTA as CDR1 and FQGNSA as CDR2. The CDR3 numbers 13 residues from cysteine through phenylalanine. Only the CDR3 portion is preserved as DNA: 39 bases, with reading frame beginning at the first base. Summary of the overall study and its limitations: How much clinical and demographic metadata was included differed by source and by participant, and the metadata was provided uncurated.

As for this clone: What antigen it recognizes has not been identified. Nothing much larger sits one base from this clone, and base qualities are not available.

TCRbeta CDR3 regions were amplified from genomic DNA by means of the immunoSEQ Assay, a bias-controlled multiplex PCR. In the original analysis: The number of nucleated cells in each sample was estimated from the amplification of reference gene primers within the assay. To quantify the absolute abundance of each unique TCRbeta CDR3 rearrangement, sequence reads were collapsed and filtered. For each sample, productive Simpson clonality was calculated as the square root of Simpson's diversity index across productive rearrangements. In TCRdb, the immuneACCESS table is reduced to in-frame sequences with V and J assigned. These tables do not hold every clone; where another copy was compared, an unresolved V gene accounts for under half, and the others remain unexplained. The DNA was the basis for D and trimming; V, J and clone size are from that table. The table for this sample lists under 100,000 clones; 90% of them were counted only once. The ten largest clones represent about 5.2% of the sample.

Whole blood was collected in K2EDTA tubes by collaborating institutions according to the institutions' own protocols. For TCRbeta analysis, collaborators shipped samples as frozen whole blood, isolated PBMCs, or DNA extracted from either of those sample types. The sequencing sample was made of peripheral blood. This TCR came from a middle-aged man with acute or convalescent COVID-19. The sequence is built from TRBV7-2 and TRBJ1-1, with no confident D gene call. The sequenced DNA is TGTGCCAGCAGCTTAGACATGAACACTGAAGCTTTCTTT. Its protein product is CASSLDMNTEAFF. When the CDR3 is completed using the reference TRBV7-2 and TRBJ1-1 genes on either side, the full variable domain is GAGVSQSPSNKVTEKGKDVELRCDPISGHTALYWYRQSLGQGLEFLIYFQGNSAPDKSGLPSDRFSAERTGGSVSTLTIQRTQQEDSAVYLCASSLDMNTEAFFGQGTRLTVV.